What follows describes a single T cell receptor (beta chain). Its antigen remains unidentified. The sample contains more than one DNA sequence encoding this CDR3. This sample is drawn from a study of shared clonotypes between healthy human individuals. Study-wide context: The study enrolled a couple of women and a few men aged 18 to 49.

The CDR3 is 14 residues long. Trimming left V 0 bases short and J 2 bases short, with 9 bases between. CDR1 is SGHRS and CDR2 is YFSETQ in the germline V gene. Whole-study findings and limits: Large sequencing depth failed to make sorted-subset sequencing complete, rarefaction showed. The generation probabilities recorded for non-shared clonotypes fell below those of clonotypes shared by all four donors.

Profiled with immunoSEQ multiplex PCR; TCRdb holds only in-frame clones, not every one. This table holds 2 million to 2.5 million clones, nearly 97% found once. Sequences were obtained from naive CD4+ T cells sorted from blood. Subset denoted: CD45RA+ positively selected. The chain joins TRBV5-1 to TRBJ2-7; D might be TRBD1 (6 bases). This receptor was taken from a man younger than 30 in good health. CDR3 DNA sequence: TGCGCCAGCAGCTTGGAGCAGGGGACCTACGAGCAGTACTTC. Its protein is CASSLEQGTYEQYF.